This T cell receptor (beta chain) was found in a study of spatial heterogeneity in lung cancer. Whole-study context: In raw reads, more than 9.5 appearances on average were recorded for each unique TCR and UMI combination.

Each CDR3 protein is one row after TCRdb ran MiXCR on the 5' RACE reads. The sample shows 20,000 to 30,000 distinct CDR3 sequences, 6% of them seen only once. The time point here: blood at routine non-recurrence follow-up after resection. Sequencing of whole RNA from tumor, nontumor lung or frozen PBMC involved no sorting. The CDR3 has 16 amino acids. Germline V CDR1 and CDR2: SEHNR, FQNEAQ (reference sequence). The V end lost 7 bases, the J end lost 0 bases, and 13 bases lay between the germline ends. The chain combines TRBV7-9 with TRBJ2-6; weak D call: TRBD1 (5 bases). The sample consisted of PBMCs, taken at follow-up. This TCR came from a male donor with early-stage non-small cell lung cancer. The CDR3 nucleotides read TGTGCCAGCACCCACCGCAGGGTCTCTGGGGCCAACGTCCTGACTTTC. Its translation: CASTHRRVSGANVLTF.